Sequencing of this T cell receptor (beta chain) was carried out in a study of cytomegalovirus exposure and HLA in healthy donors. The CDR3 runs 13 residues. The V gene's germline CDR1 is ENHRY and CDR2 SYGVKD. Deletions cut 3 bases from V and 5 bases from J, with 10 bases between. Notes on the study in general: CMV antigen specificity of a few CMV-associated chains was confirmed in vitro.

PCR was performed using 60 Vbeta and 13 Jbeta primers. The table came from immunoSEQ multiplex PCR; TCRdb's copy has only in-frame clones and leaves some out. Recorded for this sample: under 200,000 clones. As to this clone: The antigen remains undetermined. Distinct nucleotide sequences in the sample also encode this CDR3.

The sequencing sample was made of PBMCs. The sequence came from a man younger than 45 in good health and CMV-seronegative. The J gene is TRBJ1-1, the V gene TRBV10-3; unclear D gene. CDR3 nucleotides: TGTGCCATCAGTGAAAGAGGCCCAACTGAAGCTTTCTTT. It codes for CAISERGPTEAFF.